This T cell receptor beta chain was found in a study of CD8 T cells in Susac syndrome. CDR1 is DFQATT and CDR2 is SNEGSKA in the germline V gene (reference sequence). Losses at the gene ends were 3 bases for V and 3 bases for J; bases not matched to a gene: 9. There are 16 residues in the CDR3. The authors reverse transcribed about 0.5 to 1 ug RNA with random hexamers. Amplification of TCR beta CDR3 across 54 Vbeta and 13 Jbeta was performed with immunoSEQ multiplex PCR. TCRdb itself ran the immunoSEQ multiplex PCR reads through MiXCR, one entry per CDR3 protein. In the table there are some 130,000 distinct CDR3 sequences, around 95% of which are singletons.

The source material was CD8+ T cells from PBMCs. This sequence originates from a human donor with Susac syndrome. The rearrangement links TRBV20-1 to TRBJ2-3; the match to TRBD2 covers 10 bases. In DNA form, the CDR3 reads TGCAGTGCTAGTGGTCCTAGCGGGAGTACGACAGATACGCAGTATTTT. It codes for CSASGPSGSTTDTQYF.